What follows are 27 T cell receptor beta chains derived from one specimen sequenced in a study of shared clonotypes between healthy human individuals. Assay used: immunoSEQ multiplex PCR; TCRdb lists only in-frame clones, some missing. The sample consists of more than 2,000,000 clones, approximately 93% of them appearing once. Material for sequencing was naive CD4+ T cells from PBMCs. Stated subset: CD45RA+ positively selected. Every receptor here comes from a man aged 18 to 30 in good health. Some clones in this sample may be carry-over from other donors' samples.

The rearrangement links TRBV28 to TRBJ1-2, with a weak D call TRBD1 (5 bases). Germline values: CDR1 MDHEN, CDR2 SYDVKM. The CDR3 is 15 amino acids. Trimming left V 2 bases short and J 4 bases short, with 14 bases between. The CDR3 here is CASSLGSRGIYGYTF. The DNA of the CDR3 is TGTGCCAGCAGTTTAGGGTCGCGGGGGATCTATGGCTACACCTTC.

The chain links TRBV10-1 to TRBJ2-7, with TRBD2 matching over 14 bases. This CDR3 spans 13 amino acids. With 6 bases clipped from V and 12 bases from J, the junction kept 7 bases outside the gene matches. CDR1 and CDR2 from the germline V gene are WNHNN and SYGVQD (reference sequence). In nucleotides, the CDR3 is TGCGCCAGCAGCAGACTAGCGGGAGGGCCCCCGTACTTC. Residues: CASSRLAGGPPYF.

This clone was counted a few times. The chain links TRBV18 to TRBJ1-5; a weak D match, TRBD1 (6 bases). The CDR3 is 13 amino acids. Between the trimmed V and J ends, which lost 2 bases and 6 bases, there was a span of 8 bases. Germline CDR1 is KGHSH and CDR2 is LQKENI. The CDR3 coding sequence is TGTGCCAGCTCACCAACAGGGATTCAGCCCCAGCATTTT. Its protein product is CASSPTGIQPQHF.

This chain connects TRBV11-3 to TRBJ2-3; no firm D call. The CDR3 extends over 13 amino acids. Trimming shortened V by 0 bases and J by 0 bases, and 1 base separated the two germline ends. Looked up from germline, CDR1 is SGHNT and CDR2 is YENEEA. In DNA form, the CDR3 reads TGTGCCAGCAGCTTAGAGAGCACAGATACGCAGTATTTT. Protein: CASSLESTDTQYF.

This chain uses TRBV5-6 with TRBJ2-1, with 8 bases aligning to TRBD1. Germline trimming cut 0 bases from V and 7 bases from J; bases unmatched to any gene: 6. The CDR3 is 15 residues long. Per germline, CDR1 SGHDT and CDR2 YYEEEE. CDR3 loop: CASSLVGRGRNEQFF. The DNA for the CDR3 is TGTGCCAGCAGCTTGGTTGGCAGGGGGCGTAATGAGCAGTTCTTC.

The chain couples TRBV10-3 to TRBJ1-1; 8 bases map to TRBD1. The V gene's germline CDR1 is ENHRY and CDR2 SYGVKD. The CDR3 runs to 13 residues. V gave up 3 bases and J gave up 5 bases; unmatched junction bases: 2. The CDR3 reads CAISDTGGTEAFF. For the CDR3, the DNA is TGTGCCATCAGTGATACAGGGGGAACTGAAGCTTTCTTT.

This chain joins TRBV18 and TRBJ2-3; D not certain. Germline V gene sequence: CDR1 KGHSH, CDR2 LQKENI. V lost 4 bases, J lost 0 bases, and 20 bases lay in between. CDR3 length equals 18 residues. CDR3 in DNA: TGTGCCAGCTCACGCGTCCCCCCCGCCCGAGCCAGCACAGATACGCAGTATTTT. This sequence encodes CASSRVPPARASTDTQYF.

This rearrangement joins TRBV28 to TRBJ2-1; 11 nucleotides agree with TRBD2. This CDR3 is 15 amino acids long. Germline loops: CDR1 MDHEN, CDR2 SYDVKM. Trimming at V came to 2 bases and at J to 10 bases, leaving 7 bases not matched to a gene. The CDR3: CASSLPTSGDVEQFF. DNA for the CDR3: TGTGCCAGCAGTTTACCGACTAGCGGGGACGTCGAGCAGTTCTTC.

The chain is built from TRBV7-9 and TRBJ2-7, with 12 bases that match TRBD2. This CDR3 comprises 16 residues. Trimming took 5 bases from V and 4 from J; bases not matched to a gene: 9. CDR1 is SEHNR and CDR2 is FQNEAQ in the germline V gene (reference sequence). The CDR3: CASSPRLAGEKYEQYF. CDR3 sequence (DNA): TGTGCCAGCAGCCCCCGACTAGCGGGAGAAAAGTACGAGCAGTACTTC.

This chain uses TRBV28 with TRBJ2-7, with 8 bases lining up with TRBD2. Unmatched junction bases numbered 17, after V lost 6 bases and J lost 4 bases. Germline V gene lookup returns CDR1 MDHEN and CDR2 SYDVKM. This CDR3 is built from 17 residues. CDR3 sequence: CASSAPRVGTSIYEQYF. CDR3 nucleotide sequence: TGTGCCAGCAGCGCGCCCCGCGTAGGGACTAGTATTTACGAGCAGTACTTC.

The V gene is TRBV10-3, the J gene TRBJ1-3; D not resolved. Trimming removed 4 bases from V and 0 bases from J, with 7 bases in between. Germline assignment: CDR1 ENHRY and CDR2 SYGVKD. CDR3 length: 14 residues. CDR3 DNA sequence: TGTGCCATCAGTGTGGCCAACTCTGGAAACACCATATATTTT. Its translation: CAISVANSGNTIYF.

The V call is TRBV15, the J call TRBJ2-5; possibly TRBD1 for D (6 bases). This CDR3 has 16 amino acids. Trimming shortened V by 0 bases and J by 5 bases, and 16 bases separated the two germline ends. Germline CDR1 is LNHNV and CDR2 is YYDKDF (reference sequence). The CDR3 is CATSRDSFYQGETQYF. CDR3 nucleotide sequence: TGTGCCACCAGCAGAGATTCCTTTTATCAGGGGGAGACCCAGTACTTC.

The chain has TRBV28 and TRBJ1-1; TRBD1 agrees at 7 bases. The V gene end was trimmed by 4 bases and the J gene end by 0 bases; junction bases not matched to a gene: 2. This CDR3 is 14 amino acids long. Germline CDR1 MDHEN, CDR2 SYDVKM. CDR3 in DNA: TGTGCCAGCAGTTACAGGGGAATGAACACTGAAGCTTTCTTT. Translated: CASSYRGMNTEAFF.

The chain carries TRBV5-1 and TRBJ2-1; perhaps TRBD2 as D (5 bases). Germline CDR1 and CDR2: SGHRS and YFSETQ. The germline V and J ends were trimmed by 4 bases and 6 bases, with 17 bases remaining between them. This CDR3 region has 15 residues. In DNA form, the CDR3 reads TGCGCCAGCAGCATCCGGTCCGGGATCGCCAATGAGCAGTTCTTC. Its protein product is CASSIRSGIANEQFF.

The CDR3 here is CASSQRQGLAGNNEQFF. CDR3 in DNA: TGTGCCAGCAGTCAGCGTCAGGGACTAGCGGGGAACAATGAGCAGTTCTTC. The rearrangement joins TRBV7-9 to TRBJ2-1; 13 bases are shared with TRBD2. Germline assignment: CDR1 SEHNR and CDR2 FQNEAQ (reference sequence). This CDR3 has 17 residues. V shed 6 bases, J shed 5 bases, and the junction held 10 bases outside the gene matches.

V and J are TRBV27 and TRBJ2-7; a possible D gene is TRBD2 (5 bases). This CDR3 has 17 amino acids. Germline assignment: CDR1 MNHEY and CDR2 SMNVEV (reference sequence). V lost 0 bases and J lost 6, with 21 bases in between. The CDR3 DNA reads TGTGCCAGCAGTTTATCGAAGGTGGGAGCCCTCGTACGCGAGCAGTACTTC. Translating gives CASSLSKVGALVREQYF.

The chain couples TRBV9 to TRBJ2-3, with 10 nucleotides matching TRBD1. Germline V gene sequence: CDR1 SGDLS, CDR2 YYNGEE. The CDR3 contains 18 residues. Trimming cost V 1 base and J 2 bases; bases outside gene matches: 10. The CDR3 DNA reads TGTGCCAGCAGCGTACGCGGGACAGGGGTCTTTAACACAGATACGCAGTATTTT. It specifies CASSVRGTGVFNTDTQYF. The entire variable domain, with the rest obtained from reference TRBV9 and TRBJ2-3, is as follows: DSGVTQTPKHLITATGQRVTLRCSPRSGDLSVYWYQQSLDQGLQFLIQYYNGEERAKGNILERFSAQQFPDLHSELNLSSLELGDSALYFCASSVRGTGVFNTDTQYFGPGTRLTVL.

The gene calls are TRBV28 and TRBJ2-5, with 12 bases fitting TRBD1. The trim removed 7 bases at V and 5 bases at J, leaving 8 bases unmatched. CDR1 is MDHEN and CDR2 is SYDVKM in the germline V gene. The CDR3 runs 15 residues. CDR3 loop: CASTRGTGGWETQYF. CDR3 sequence (DNA): TGTGCCAGCACTCGGGGGACAGGGGGCTGGGAGACCCAGTACTTC.

The V gene is TRBV2, the J gene TRBJ1-1; D is unresolved. Trimming left V 1 base short and J 8 bases short, with 11 bases between. CDR3 length equals 13 residues. In germline, CDR1 is SNHLY, CDR2 FYNNEI. In DNA, the CDR3 is TGTGCCAGCAGTGAAGGGACCGGGATCGAAGCTTTCTTT. Residues: CASSEGTGIEAFF.

In this sample, this clone turned up a few times. The sample carries other DNA sequences with the same CDR3. The V gene is TRBV28, the J gene TRBJ2-7; D not certain. This CDR3 comprises 12 residues. With 2 bases removed from V and 2 bases from J, the gap between germline ends came to 4 bases. Germline CDR1 reads MDHEN; CDR2 reads SYDVKM. CDR3 DNA: TGTGCCAGCAGTTTAGGGACCTACGAGCAGTACTTC. This encodes CASSLGTYEQYF.

The V gene is TRBV6-5, the J gene TRBJ2-7, with 7 nucleotides matching TRBD1. Per germline, CDR1 MNHEY and CDR2 SVGAGI. V was pared by 5 bases and J by 11 bases, with 12 bases of the junction left unmatched. The CDR3 sequence is 13 residues long. CDR3 protein: CASSGGVAGGKYF. The CDR3 region has the DNA TGTGCCAGCAGTGGGGGCGTGGCAGGGGGTAAGTACTTC.

The rearrangement uses TRBV6-5 and TRBJ2-5; 7 bases are shared with TRBD2. Per the germline V gene, CDR1 is MNHEY and CDR2 is SVGAGI. The CDR3 covers 15 residues. The V and J ends lost 6 bases and 4 bases, in that order; junction bases with no gene match: 11. CDR3 region: CASRPLAAMGETQYF. As DNA, the CDR3 is TGTGCCAGCAGGCCCCTAGCGGCAATGGGAGAGACCCAGTACTTC.

The rearrangement uses TRBV6-1 and TRBJ2-3; 9 bases are shared with TRBD2. V gave up 10 bases and J gave up 6 bases; unmatched junction bases: 8. The CDR3 is made up of 13 amino acids. Germline V lookup: CDR1 MNHNS, CDR2 SASEGT. Here the CDR3 DNA reads TGTGCCACCCTAGCGGGGACGGGGGATACGCAGTATTTT. It is translated as CATLAGTGDTQYF.

V and J are TRBV30 and TRBJ1-2, with D unclear. This CDR3 has 13 residues. The germline V gene has CDR1 GTSNPN and CDR2 SVGIG (reference sequence). Trimming left V 7 bases short and J 2 bases short, with 14 bases between. The CDR3 loop reads CASRPGKNYGYTF. DNA for the CDR3: TGTGCCTCCAGACCGGGAAAAAACTATGGCTACACCTTC.

The V call is TRBV5-1, the J call TRBJ2-3; 7 bases line up with TRBD2. The germline gives CDR1 SGHRS, CDR2 YFSETQ. The CDR3 sequence is 17 residues long. V was pared by 0 bases and J by 4 bases, with 11 bases of the junction left unmatched. As DNA, the CDR3 is TGCGCCAGCAGCTTGGTGCCTAGCGGAGCGAGGGCAGATACGCAGTATTTT. As protein: CASSLVPSGARADTQYF.

The chain couples TRBV28 to TRBJ2-3, with D hard to call. Germline V gene lookup returns CDR1 MDHEN and CDR2 SYDVKM. V was clipped by 3 bases and J by 6 bases, with 7 bases between them. The CDR3 is 12 amino acids. DNA for the CDR3: TGTGCCAGCAGTTTGGCCCTTGATACGCAGTATTTT. This gives the protein CASSLALDTQYF.

In its sample, this clone was seen once. The chain is built from TRBV5-6 and TRBJ2-3; 8 bases agree with TRBD2. This CDR3 has 16 amino acids. The germline CDR1 and CDR2 sequences are SGHDT and YYEEEE. Trimming cost V 6 bases and J 2 bases; bases outside gene matches: 11. CDR3 protein: CASTWRRRGDTDTQYF. CDR3 DNA: TGTGCCAGCACCTGGAGGAGGCGGGGGGACACAGATACGCAGTATTTT.